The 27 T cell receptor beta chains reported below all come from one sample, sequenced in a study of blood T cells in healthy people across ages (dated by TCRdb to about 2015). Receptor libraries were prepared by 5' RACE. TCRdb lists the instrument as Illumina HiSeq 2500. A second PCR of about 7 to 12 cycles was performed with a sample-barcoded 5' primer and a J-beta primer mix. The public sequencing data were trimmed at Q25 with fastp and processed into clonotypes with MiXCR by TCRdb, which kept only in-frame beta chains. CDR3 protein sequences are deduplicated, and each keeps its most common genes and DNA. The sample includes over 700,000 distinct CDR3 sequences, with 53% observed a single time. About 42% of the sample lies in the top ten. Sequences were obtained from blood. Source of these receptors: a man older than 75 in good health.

The DNA for the CDR3 is TGTGCCAGCAACGGTCACTTGCACGTTTCCTACGAGCAGTACTTC. As protein: CASNGHLHVSYEQYF. The J gene is TRBJ2-7, the V gene TRBV6-1; D remains unclear. The CDR3 covers 15 residues. Trimming removed 7 bases at V and 1 base at J, with 17 bases between. Germline V CDR1 and CDR2: MNHNS, SASEGT.

The DNA for the CDR3 is TGCGCCAGCAGTGTACCCCGGGAAACCTATAGCAATCAGCCCCAGCATTTT. Amino acid sequence: CASSVPRETYSNQPQHF. V usage is TRBV10-1 and J usage is TRBJ1-5; D gene unclear. The ends were cut back, 4 bases at V and 0 bases at J, with 16 bases in the middle. This CDR3 contains 17 residues. CDR1 is WNHNN, CDR2 SYGVQD, per germline (reference sequence).

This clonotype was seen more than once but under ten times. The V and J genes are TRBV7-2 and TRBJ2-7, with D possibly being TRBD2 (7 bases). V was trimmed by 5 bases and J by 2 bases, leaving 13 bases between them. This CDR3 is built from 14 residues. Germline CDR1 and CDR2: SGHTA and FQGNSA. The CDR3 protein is CASSHREGTYEQYF. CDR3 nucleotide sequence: TGTGCCAGCAGCCACAGGGAGGGGACCTACGAGCAGTACTTC.

The CDR3 sequence is CASSLTGLSGAYEQYF. The CDR3 nucleotides read TGTGCCAGCAGCCTTACTGGGCTTAGTGGTGCCTACGAGCAGTACTTC. This chain uses TRBV4-2 with TRBJ2-7; D not resolved. This CDR3 contains 16 residues. Germline lookup yields CDR1 LGHNA and CDR2 YNFKEQ. The V end was cut by 4 bases, the J end by 2 bases, with 18 bases between.

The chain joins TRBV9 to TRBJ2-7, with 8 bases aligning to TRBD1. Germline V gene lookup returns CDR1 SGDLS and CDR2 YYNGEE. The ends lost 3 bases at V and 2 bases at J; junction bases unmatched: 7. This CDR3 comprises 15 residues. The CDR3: CASSGGTGPTYEQYF. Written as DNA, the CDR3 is TGTGCCAGCAGCGGAGGGACAGGTCCTACCTACGAGCAGTACTTC.

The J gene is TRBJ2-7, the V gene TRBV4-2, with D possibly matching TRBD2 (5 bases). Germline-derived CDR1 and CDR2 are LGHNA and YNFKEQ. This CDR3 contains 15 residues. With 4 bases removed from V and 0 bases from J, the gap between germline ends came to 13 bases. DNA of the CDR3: TGTGCCAGCAGCCCACCGGGAACAGTCTCCTACGAGCAGTACTTC. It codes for CASSPPGTVSYEQYF.

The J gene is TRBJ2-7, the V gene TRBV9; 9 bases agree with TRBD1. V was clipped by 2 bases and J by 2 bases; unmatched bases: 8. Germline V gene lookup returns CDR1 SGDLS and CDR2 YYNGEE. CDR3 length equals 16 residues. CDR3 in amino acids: CASSVGAGTGTYEQYF. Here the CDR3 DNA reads TGTGCCAGCAGCGTCGGGGCCGGGACAGGGACCTACGAGCAGTACTTC.

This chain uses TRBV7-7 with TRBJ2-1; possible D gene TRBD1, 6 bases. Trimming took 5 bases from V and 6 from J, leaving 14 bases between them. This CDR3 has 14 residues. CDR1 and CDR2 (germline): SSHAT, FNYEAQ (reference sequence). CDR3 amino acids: CASSTGSSANEQFF. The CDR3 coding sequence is TGTGCCAGCAGCACAGGGAGTTCGGCCAATGAGCAGTTCTTC.

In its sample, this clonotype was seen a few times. The CDR3 bases are TGTGCCAGCAGCTTGCCGGACAGCCAAGAGACCCAGTACTTC. Amino acids: CASSLPDSQETQYF. The chain recombines TRBV13 with TRBJ2-5, with D perhaps matching TRBD1 (6 bases). CDR1 is PRHDT and CDR2 is FYEKMQ in the germline V gene (reference sequence). Trimming took 3 bases from V and 1 from J, leaving 9 bases between them. The CDR3 runs 14 residues.

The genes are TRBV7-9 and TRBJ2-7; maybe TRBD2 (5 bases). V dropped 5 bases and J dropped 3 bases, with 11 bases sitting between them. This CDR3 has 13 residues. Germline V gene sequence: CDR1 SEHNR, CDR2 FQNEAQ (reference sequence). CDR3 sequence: CASSISGGYEQYF. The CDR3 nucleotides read TGTGCCAGCAGCATAAGCGGAGGCTACGAGCAGTACTTC.

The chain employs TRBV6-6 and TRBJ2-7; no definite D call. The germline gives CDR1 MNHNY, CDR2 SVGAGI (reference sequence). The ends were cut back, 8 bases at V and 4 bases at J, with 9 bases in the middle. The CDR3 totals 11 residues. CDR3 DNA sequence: TGTGCCAGCGCTCTAGGGTACGAGCAGTACTTC. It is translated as CASALGYEQYF.

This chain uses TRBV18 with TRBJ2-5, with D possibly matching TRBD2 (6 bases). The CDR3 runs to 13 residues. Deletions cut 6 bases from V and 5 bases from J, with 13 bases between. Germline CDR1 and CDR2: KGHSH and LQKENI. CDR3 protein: CASSPGVEETQYF. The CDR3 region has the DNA TGTGCCAGCTCCCCGGGGGTGGAGGAGACCCAGTACTTC. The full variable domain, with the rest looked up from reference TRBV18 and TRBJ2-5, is NAGVMQNPRHLVRRRGQEARLRCSPMKGHSHVYWYRQLPEEGLKFMVYLQKENIIDESGMPKERFSAEFPKEGPSILRIQQVVRGDSAAYFCASSPGVEETQYFGPGTRLLVL.

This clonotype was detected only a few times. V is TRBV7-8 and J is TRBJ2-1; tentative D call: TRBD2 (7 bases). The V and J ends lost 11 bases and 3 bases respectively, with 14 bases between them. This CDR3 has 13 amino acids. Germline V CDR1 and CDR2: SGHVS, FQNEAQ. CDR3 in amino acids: CAGGGSDYNEQFF. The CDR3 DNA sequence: TGTGCCGGGGGGGGCAGCGACTACAATGAGCAGTTCTTC. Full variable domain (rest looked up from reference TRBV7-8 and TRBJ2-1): GAGVSQSPRYKVAKRGQDVALRCDPISGHVSLFWYQQALGQGPEFLTYFQNEAQLDKSGLPSDRFFAERPEGSVSTLKIQRTQQEDSAVYLCAGGGSDYNEQFFGPGTRLTVL.

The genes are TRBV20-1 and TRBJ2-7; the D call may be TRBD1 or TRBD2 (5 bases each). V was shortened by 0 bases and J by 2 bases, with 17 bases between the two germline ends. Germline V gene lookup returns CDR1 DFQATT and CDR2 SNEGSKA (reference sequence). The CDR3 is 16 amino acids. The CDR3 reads CSARDTAGTEAYEQYF. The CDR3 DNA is TGCAGTGCTAGAGATACCGCCGGGACGGAAGCCTACGAGCAGTACTTC.

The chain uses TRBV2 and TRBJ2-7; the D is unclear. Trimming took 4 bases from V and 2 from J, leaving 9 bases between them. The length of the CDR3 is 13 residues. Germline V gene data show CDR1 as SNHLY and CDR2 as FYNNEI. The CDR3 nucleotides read TGTGCCAGCAGTGTGGTCAGGACCTACGAGCAGTACTTC. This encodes CASSVVRTYEQYF. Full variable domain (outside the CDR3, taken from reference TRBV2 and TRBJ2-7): EPEVTQTPSHQVTQMGQEVILRCVPISNHLYFYWYRQILGQKVEFLVSFYNNEISEKSEIFDDQFSVERPDGSNFTLKIRSTKLEDSAMYFCASSVVRTYEQYFGPGTRLTVT.

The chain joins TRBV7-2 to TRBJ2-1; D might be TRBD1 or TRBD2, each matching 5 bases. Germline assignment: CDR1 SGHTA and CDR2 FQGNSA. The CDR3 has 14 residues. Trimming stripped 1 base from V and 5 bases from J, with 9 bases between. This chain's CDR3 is CASSLDPGHNEQFF. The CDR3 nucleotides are TGTGCCAGCAGCTTAGACCCGGGGCACAATGAGCAGTTCTTC.

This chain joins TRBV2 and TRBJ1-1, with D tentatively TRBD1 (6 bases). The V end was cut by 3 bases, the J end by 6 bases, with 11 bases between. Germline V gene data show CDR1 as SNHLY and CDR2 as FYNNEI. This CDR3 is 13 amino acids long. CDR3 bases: TGTGCCAGCAGTGAGAACAGGGCCTCTGAAGCTTTCTTT. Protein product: CASSENRASEAFF.

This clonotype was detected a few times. The CDR3 is CASTRTMNTEAFF. CDR3 DNA sequence: TGTGCCAGCACTCGGACCATGAACACTGAAGCTTTCTTT. The rearrangement uses TRBV2 and TRBJ1-1; D remains unclear. Germline CDR1 reads SNHLY; CDR2 reads FYNNEI. V was cut by 7 bases and J by 0 bases, with 9 bases left in between. There are 13 residues in the CDR3.

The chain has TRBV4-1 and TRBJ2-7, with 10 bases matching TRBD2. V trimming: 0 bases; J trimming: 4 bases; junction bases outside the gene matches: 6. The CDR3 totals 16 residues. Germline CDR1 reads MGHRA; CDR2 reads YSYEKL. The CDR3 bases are TGCGCCAGCAGCCAAGAAGCCAGCGGGAGGGGTTACGAGCAGTACTTC. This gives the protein CASSQEASGRGYEQYF.

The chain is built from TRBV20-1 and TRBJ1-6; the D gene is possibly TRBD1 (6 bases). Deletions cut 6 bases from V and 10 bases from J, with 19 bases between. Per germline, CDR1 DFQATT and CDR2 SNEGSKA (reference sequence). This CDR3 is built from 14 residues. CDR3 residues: CSAPGGGEYSPLHF. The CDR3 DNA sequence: TGCAGTGCCCCCGGGGGGGGCGAGTACTCACCCCTCCACTTT.

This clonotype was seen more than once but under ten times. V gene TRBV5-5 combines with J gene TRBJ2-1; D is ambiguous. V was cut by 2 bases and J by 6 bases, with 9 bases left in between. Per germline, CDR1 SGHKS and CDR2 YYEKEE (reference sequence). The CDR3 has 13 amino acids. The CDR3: CASSLSATNEQFF. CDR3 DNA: TGTGCCAGCAGCTTAAGCGCGACCAATGAGCAGTTCTTC.

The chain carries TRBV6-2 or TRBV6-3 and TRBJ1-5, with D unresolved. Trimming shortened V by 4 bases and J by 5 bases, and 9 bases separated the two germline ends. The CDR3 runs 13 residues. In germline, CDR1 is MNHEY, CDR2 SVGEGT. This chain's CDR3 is CASSFRTDQPQHF. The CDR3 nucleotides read TGTGCCAGCAGTTTCCGCACCGATCAGCCCCAGCATTTT.

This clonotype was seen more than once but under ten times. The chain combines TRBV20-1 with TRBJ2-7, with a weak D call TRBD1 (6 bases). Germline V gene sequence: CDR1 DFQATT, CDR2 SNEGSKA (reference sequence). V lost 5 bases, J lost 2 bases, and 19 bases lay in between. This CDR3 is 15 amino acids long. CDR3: CSAPGTSLPPYEQYF. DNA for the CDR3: TGCAGTGCTCCTGGGACAAGCCTTCCCCCCTACGAGCAGTACTTC.

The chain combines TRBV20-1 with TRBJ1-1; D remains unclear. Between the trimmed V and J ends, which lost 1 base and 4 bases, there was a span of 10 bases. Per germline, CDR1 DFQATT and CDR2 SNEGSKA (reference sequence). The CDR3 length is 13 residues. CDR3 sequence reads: CSARGRLGTEAFF. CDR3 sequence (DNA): TGCAGTGCTAGAGGACGCTTGGGCACTGAAGCTTTCTTT.

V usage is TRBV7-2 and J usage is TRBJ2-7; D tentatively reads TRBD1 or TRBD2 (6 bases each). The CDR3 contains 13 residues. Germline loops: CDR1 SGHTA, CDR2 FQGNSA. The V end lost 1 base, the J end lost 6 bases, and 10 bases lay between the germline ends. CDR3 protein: CASSLGPGAEQYF. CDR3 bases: TGTGCCAGCAGCTTAGGTCCGGGGGCCGAGCAGTACTTC.

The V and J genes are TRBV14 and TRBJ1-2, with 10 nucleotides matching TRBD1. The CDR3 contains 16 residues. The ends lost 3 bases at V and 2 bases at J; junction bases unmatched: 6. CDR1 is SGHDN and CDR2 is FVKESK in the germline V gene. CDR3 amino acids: CASSHRGQGRNYGYTF. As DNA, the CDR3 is TGTGCCAGCAGCCACCGGGGACAGGGGAGGAACTATGGCTACACCTTC. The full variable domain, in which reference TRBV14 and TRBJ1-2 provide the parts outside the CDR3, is EAGVTQFPSHSVIEKGQTVTLRCDPISGHDNLYWYRRVMGKEIKFLLHFVKESKQDESGMPNNRFLAERTGGTYSTLKVQPAELEDSGVYFCASSHRGQGRNYGYTFGSGTRLTVV.

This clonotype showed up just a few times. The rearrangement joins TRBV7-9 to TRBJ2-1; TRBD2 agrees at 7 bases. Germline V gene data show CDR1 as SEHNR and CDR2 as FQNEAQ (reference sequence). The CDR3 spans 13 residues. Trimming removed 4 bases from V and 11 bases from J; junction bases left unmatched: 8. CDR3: CASSSASREKQFF. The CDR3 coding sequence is TGTGCCAGCAGCTCCGCCTCGCGGGAGAAGCAGTTCTTC.